A selection of T cell receptor beta chains follows, all from one sample in a study of CD8 T cells in Susac syndrome. From the immunoSEQ multiplex PCR reads, TCRdb called clonotypes with MiXCR, one entry per CDR3 protein. The sample contains roughly 200,000 distinct CDR3 sequences, roughly 94% of which appear only once. The sequenced material came from CD4+ T cells from PBMCs. These receptors were obtained from a human donor with multiple sclerosis. Each CDR3 is given with its conserved first and last residue. A D gene is named only where the DNA matches it firmly. The size field is filled for only some rows; it gives once, few, many or a size class.

v_gene: TRBV30; abundance: -; d_gene: -; j_gene: TRBJ2-1; CDR3aa: CAWSFGPDNEQFF; CDR3nt: TGTGCCTGGAGTTTCGGGCCCGACAATGAGCAGTTCTTC
v_gene: TRBV29-1; abundance: -; d_gene: -; j_gene: TRBJ1-3; CDR3aa: CSVAGGGNTIYF; CDR3nt: TGCAGCGTTGCAGGTGGGGGAAACACCATATATTTT
v_gene: TRBV30; abundance: -; d_gene: -; j_gene: TRBJ1-1; CDR3aa: CAWSVLVTEAFF; CDR3nt: TGTGCCTGGAGTGTACTTGTCACTGAAGCTTTCTTT
v_gene: TRBV29-1; abundance: -; d_gene: -; j_gene: TRBJ1-2; CDR3aa: CSVGGESYGYTF; CDR3nt: TGCAGCGTTGGTGGGGAGAGCTATGGCTACACCTTC
v_gene: TRBV11-2; abundance: -; d_gene: -; j_gene: TRBJ2-1; CDR3aa: CASSLDREANEQFF; CDR3nt: TGTGCCAGCAGCTTAGACAGGGAAGCCAATGAGCAGTTCTTC
v_gene: TRBV25-1; abundance: -; d_gene: -; j_gene: TRBJ1-6; CDR3aa: CASSETGRIDSPLHF; CDR3nt: TGTGCCAGCAGTGAAACTGGCCGAATCGATTCACCCCTCCACTTT
v_gene: TRBV29-1; abundance: -; d_gene: TRBD2; j_gene: TRBJ2-2; CDR3aa: CSATGGFGNTGELFF; CDR3nt: TGCAGCGCCACGGGAGGGTTTGGGAACACCGGGGAGCTGTTTTTT
v_gene: TRBV12-3/TRBV12-4; abundance: -; d_gene: TRBD1; j_gene: TRBJ1-5; CDR3aa: CASSLGGGQGYQPQHF; CDR3nt: TGTGCCAGCAGTTTAGGAGGGGGACAGGGTTACCAGCCCCAGCATTTT
v_gene: TRBV5-1; abundance: -; d_gene: TRBD1; j_gene: TRBJ1-1; CDR3aa: CASSVGTGSTEAFF; CDR3nt: TGCGCCAGCAGCGTAGGGACAGGGAGCACTGAAGCTTTCTTT
v_gene: TRBV20-1; abundance: -; d_gene: TRBD1; j_gene: TRBJ2-7; CDR3aa: CSARPTGVRYEQYF; CDR3nt: TGCAGTGCTAGACCTACAGGGGTACGCTACGAGCAGTACTTC
v_gene: TRBV19; abundance: -; d_gene: TRBD2; j_gene: TRBJ2-2; CDR3aa: CASSLGGLAGGNTGELFF; CDR3nt: TGTGCCAGTAGCCTAGGAGGGCTAGCGGGGGGGAACACCGGGGAGCTGTTTTTT
v_gene: TRBV20-1; abundance: once; d_gene: -; j_gene: TRBJ2-6; CDR3aa: CSAPRPSGANVLTF; CDR3nt: TGCAGTGCCCCGCGGCCGTCTGGGGCCAACGTCCTGACTTTC
v_gene: TRBV11-2; abundance: few; d_gene: -; j_gene: TRBJ1-1; CDR3aa: CASSLGAGNTEAFF; CDR3nt: TGTGCCAGCAGCTTAGGGGCGGGGAACACTGAAGCTTTCTTT
v_gene: TRBV4-2; abundance: -; d_gene: TRBD2; j_gene: TRBJ2-1; CDR3aa: CASSQRASGGAEQFF; CDR3nt: TGTGCCAGCAGTCAAAGGGCTAGCGGGGGGGCTGAGCAGTTCTTC
v_gene: TRBV5-1; abundance: -; d_gene: TRBD1; j_gene: TRBJ2-3; CDR3aa: CASSSGQGGTDTQYF; CDR3nt: TGCGCCAGCAGTTCCGGACAGGGGGGAACAGATACGCAGTATTTT
v_gene: TRBV4-1; abundance: -; d_gene: TRBD1; j_gene: TRBJ1-1; CDR3aa: CASSQGTGRAFF; CDR3nt: TGCGCCAGCAGCCAAGGGACAGGGCGGGCTTTCTTT
v_gene: TRBV25-1; abundance: -; d_gene: TRBD2; j_gene: TRBJ2-1; CDR3aa: CASSGLAGRSYNEQFF; CDR3nt: TGTGCCAGCAGTGGGCTAGCGGGGAGATCCTACAATGAGCAGTTCTTC
v_gene: TRBV12-3/TRBV12-4; abundance: -; d_gene: -; j_gene: TRBJ1-6; CDR3aa: CASSSRPIAYNSPLHF; CDR3nt: TGTGCCAGCAGTTCCCGACCGATCGCCTATAATTCACCCCTCCACTTT
v_gene: TRBV20-1; abundance: -; d_gene: -; j_gene: TRBJ2-5; CDR3aa: CSARPGRDPQETQYF; CDR3nt: TGCAGTGCTAGGCCAGGCCGGGACCCCCAAGAGACCCAGTACTTC
v_gene: TRBV30; abundance: once; d_gene: TRBD1; j_gene: TRBJ1-1; CDR3aa: CAWTMTGRSTEAFF; CDR3nt: TGTGCCTGGACCATGACAGGGAGAAGCACTGAAGCTTTCTTT
v_gene: TRBV2; abundance: -; d_gene: TRBD1; j_gene: TRBJ1-1; CDR3aa: CASRRDRGNTEAFF; CDR3nt: TGTGCCAGCAGGAGGGACAGGGGAAACACTGAAGCTTTCTTT
v_gene: TRBV20-1; abundance: -; d_gene: TRBD1; j_gene: TRBJ1-2; CDR3aa: CSAPSSRTGSYGYTF; CDR3nt: TGCAGTGCTCCAAGCTCCCGGACAGGGAGTTATGGCTACACCTTC
v_gene: TRBV3-1; abundance: -; d_gene: -; j_gene: TRBJ1-6; CDR3aa: CASSDGQSILDSPLHF; CDR3nt: TGTGCCAGCAGCGATGGACAGTCTATACTGGATTCACCCCTCCACTTT
v_gene: TRBV2; abundance: once; d_gene: -; j_gene: TRBJ2-3; CDR3aa: CASRALPDTQYF; CDR3nt: TGTGCCAGCAGAGCTCTCCCAGATACGCAGTATTTT
v_gene: TRBV12-3/TRBV12-4; abundance: -; d_gene: -; j_gene: TRBJ2-7; CDR3aa: CASSFKGYEQYF; CDR3nt: TGTGCCAGCAGTTTTAAGGGCTACGAGCAGTACTTC
v_gene: TRBV19; abundance: once; d_gene: -; j_gene: TRBJ2-7; CDR3aa: CASSIRTALSYEQYF; CDR3nt: TGTGCCAGTAGTATAAGGACAGCCCTCTCCTACGAGCAGTACTTC
v_gene: TRBV20-1; abundance: -; d_gene: -; j_gene: TRBJ1-5; CDR3aa: CSASVQAAGNQPQHF; CDR3nt: TGCAGTGCTAGTGTTCAGGCCGCGGGTAATCAGCCCCAGCATTTT
v_gene: TRBV6-5; abundance: -; d_gene: -; j_gene: TRBJ2-6; CDR3aa: CASSLGHKSGANVLTF; CDR3nt: TGTGCCAGCAGTTTGGGACACAAGTCTGGGGCCAACGTCCTGACTTTC
v_gene: TRBV3-1; abundance: -; d_gene: -; j_gene: TRBJ2-5; CDR3aa: CASSQVRGETQYF; CDR3nt: TGTGCCAGCAGCCAAGTTCGTGGCGAGACCCAGTACTTC
v_gene: TRBV29-1; abundance: -; d_gene: -; j_gene: TRBJ1-2; CDR3aa: CSVEANYGYTF; CDR3nt: TGCAGCGTTGAGGCTAACTATGGCTACACCTTC
v_gene: TRBV29-1; abundance: -; d_gene: -; j_gene: TRBJ1-1; CDR3aa: CSVRNLLRGNTEAFF; CDR3nt: TGCAGCGTTCGGAACCTTTTACGGGGGAACACTGAAGCTTTCTTT